These T cell receptor beta chains were read from a single sample in a study of control samples from healthy donors and cancer patients. Using immunoSEQ multiplex PCR, the repertoire was profiled, and TCRdb retains in-frame clones only, with some absent. The sample shows tens of thousands of clones, about 92% of them seen only once. Sequenced material: PBMCs. The source is a man aged 35-49 years with colorectal cancer. CDR3s include the opening cysteine and the closing phenylalanine or tryptophan. Fields, in order: CDR3 length, D gene, clone size, V gene, J gene, CDR3 protein, CDR3 DNA. The D gene is left open where the match is weak. Expanded clones get a size class; other rows say once, few or many, or leave the size out.

15	NA	NA	TRBV5-1	TRBJ2-2	CASSLASRSPGELFF	TGCGCCAGCAGCTTGGCGTCTAGATCCCCCGGGGAGCTGTTTTTT
11	NA	NA	TRBV5-1	TRBJ2-7	CASSEGYEQYF	TGCGCCAGCTCGGAGGGGTACGAGCAGTACTTC
12	NA	NA	TRBV28	TRBJ2-1	CASSGQGGVQFF	TGTGCCAGCAGTGGGCAAGGGGGAGTGCAGTTCTTC
14	NA	NA	TRBV27	TRBJ2-1	CASPDRLSYNEQFF	TGTGCCAGCCCGGACCGGCTCTCCTACAATGAGCAGTTCTTC
15	NA	NA	TRBV5-1	TRBJ1-1	CASSLRLQLNTEAFF	TGCGCCAGCAGCTTGCGGCTCCAGTTGAACACTGAAGCTTTCTTT
14	NA	NA	TRBV7-2	TRBJ2-2	CASSLGTNTGELFF	TGTGCCAGCAGCTTAGGTACGAACACCGGGGAGCTGTTTTTT
18	TRBD1	NA	TRBV6-4	TRBJ2-1	CASNPKVHRDRPGDEQFF	TGTGCCAGCAACCCCAAGGTCCATAGGGACAGGCCAGGGGATGAGCAGTTCTTC
16	NA	once	TRBV5-5	TRBJ1-1	CASRSGHPNGNTEAFF	TGTGCCAGCAGGTCGGGACACCCTAACGGGAACACTGAAGCTTTCTTT
14	NA	few	TRBV4-1	TRBJ2-1	CASSRTQRNNEQFF	TGCGCCAGCAGCCGCACACAGAGGAACAATGAGCAGTTCTTC
15	TRBD2	NA	TRBV14	TRBJ2-1	CASSQQAGVGNEQFF	TGTGCCAGCAGCCAACAAGCGGGAGTAGGCAATGAGCAGTTCTTC
18	NA	NA	TRBV12-5	TRBJ1-4	CASGLAPRSRATNEKLFF	TGTGCTAGTGGTTTGGCACCCCGATCAAGGGCAACTAATGAAAAACTGTTTTTT
18	TRBD2	NA	TRBV4-3	TRBJ2-1	CASSQTPGLATRYNEQFF	TGCGCCAGCAGCCAAACGCCGGGACTAGCGACTAGGTACAATGAGCAGTTCTTC
13	NA	NA	TRBV19	TRBJ2-5	CASSSEPGETQYF	TGTGCCAGCTCGAGCGAACCTGGAGAGACCCAGTACTTC
16	NA	NA	TRBV6-5	TRBJ2-2	CASSSSTGGFNGELFF	TGTGCCAGCAGTTCGTCCACCGGCGGGTTCAACGGGGAGCTGTTTTTT
16	NA	NA	TRBV3-1/TRBV3-2	TRBJ1-4	CASSLLTGGTNEKLFF	TGTGCCAGCAGCCTTCTGACCGGAGGTACTAATGAAAAACTGTTTTTT
16	TRBD2	NA	TRBV5-8	TRBJ2-2	CASSFSGLAPAGELFF	TGTGCCAGCAGCTTTTCTGGACTAGCCCCCGCCGGGGAGCTGTTTTTT
13	NA	NA	TRBV2	TRBJ2-5	CASDRSIGETQYF	TGTGCCAGCGACAGGTCGATCGGAGAGACCCAGTACTTC
15	TRBD1	NA	TRBV2	TRBJ1-2	CASSKRTGDNYGYTF	TGTGCCAGCAGTAAACGGACAGGGGATAACTATGGCTACACCTTC
14	NA	NA	TRBV19	TRBJ1-5	CASSERGYNQPQHF	TGTGCCAGTAGTGAGAGGGGGTACAATCAGCCCCAGCATTTT
16	TRBD1	NA	TRBV28	TRBJ2-6	CASSGQGSSGANVLTF	TGTGCCAGCAGTGGACAGGGGAGCTCTGGGGCCAACGTCCTGACTTTC
15	TRBD1	once	TRBV5-1	TRBJ2-5	CASSLAPGQEETQYF	TGCGCCAGCAGCTTGGCACCGGGACAGGAAGAGACCCAGTACTTC
14	NA	NA	TRBV5-1	TRBJ1-1	CASSLGWGNTEAFF	TGCGCCAGCAGCTTGGGTTGGGGGAACACTGAAGCTTTCTTT
15	NA	NA	TRBV24-1	TRBJ2-1	CATSDLAQVSNEQFF	TGTGCCACCAGTGATTTGGCTCAGGTTTCGAATGAGCAGTTCTTC
15	TRBD1	NA	TRBV24-1	TRBJ1-4	CATSDPGQGSEKLFF	TGTGCCACCAGTGATCCGGGACAGGGTAGTGAAAAACTGTTTTTT
12	NA	NA	TRBV5-1	TRBJ1-1	CASSLAQGKAFF	TGCGCCAGCAGCTTGGCCCAGGGCAAAGCTTTCTTT
17	NA	NA	TRBV9	TRBJ1-3	CASSTSQEGADGNTIYF	TGTGCCAGCAGCACAAGCCAGGAGGGCGCGGATGGAAACACCATATATTTT
14	TRBD1	NA	TRBV3-1/TRBV3-2	TRBJ1-3	CASSPPGQGNTIYF	TGTGCCAGCAGCCCCCCGGGACAGGGGAACACCATATATTTT
17	NA	NA	TRBV19	TRBJ1-5	CASSPGRFPLFNQPQHF	TGTGCCAGTAGTCCGGGGCGATTCCCGCTTTTTAATCAGCCCCAGCATTTT
13	NA	NA	TRBV13	TRBJ1-1	CASSLQGGTEAFF	TGTGCCAGCAGCCTCCAGGGCGGCACTGAAGCTTTCTTT
13	NA	NA	TRBV10-3	TRBJ2-1	CAIRGRNYNEQFF	TGTGCCATCAGGGGGAGGAACTACAATGAGCAGTTCTTC
16	NA	once	TRBV4-1	TRBJ2-4	CASSQAVRGSANIQYF	TGCGCCAGCAGCCAAGCTGTCAGGGGCTCAGCTAACATTCAGTACTTC
14	TRBD1	NA	TRBV6-6	TRBJ2-7	CASSQDRSSYEQYF	TGTGCCAGCAGTCAGGACAGGAGTTCCTACGAGCAGTACTTC
14	TRBD1	NA	TRBV24-1	TRBJ2-1	CATSEGTGLNEQFF	TGTGCCACCAGTGAAGGGACAGGGCTAAATGAGCAGTTCTTC
14	NA	NA	TRBV27	TRBJ1-2	CASSLLSGSGGYTF	TGTGCCAGCAGTTTGCTATCAGGGTCGGGCGGCTACACCTTC
16	TRBD1	NA	TRBV4-2	TRBJ1-1	CASSQWTGFLNTEAFF	TGTGCCAGCAGCCAGTGGACAGGGTTTCTTAACACTGAAGCTTTCTTT
14	NA	NA	TRBV7-9	TRBJ2-7	CASSSPPQENEQYF	TGTGCCAGCAGCTCCCCCCCCCAGGAGAACGAGCAGTACTTC
13	NA	NA	TRBV27	TRBJ1-1	CASSWVENTEAFF	TGTGCCAGCAGTTGGGTCGAGAACACTGAAGCTTTCTTT
13	NA	NA	TRBV10-1	TRBJ1-1	CASSAQRGTEAFF	TGCGCCAGCAGTGCCCAGAGGGGGACTGAAGCTTTCTTT
16	TRBD2	NA	TRBV6-5	TRBJ2-1	CASSYSIAGSYNEQFF	TGTGCCAGCAGTTACTCGATAGCGGGATCCTACAATGAGCAGTTCTTC
14	TRBD2	few	TRBV19	TRBJ2-1	CASSGTSVYNEQFF	TGTGCCAGTTCCGGGACTAGCGTATACAATGAGCAGTTCTTC
14	NA	NA	TRBV28	TRBJ2-3	CASSPTGYTDTQYF	TGTGCCAGCAGTCCGACGGGGTACACAGATACGCAGTATTTT
16	NA	NA	TRBV5-8	TRBJ2-6	CASRTGPHPGANVLTF	TGTGCCAGCAGGACCGGCCCACACCCTGGGGCCAACGTCCTGACTTTC
17	TRBD2	NA	TRBV27	TRBJ2-7	CASSLSGGTSETYEQYF	TGTGCCAGCAGTTTATCGGGGGGGACTAGCGAGACCTACGAGCAGTACTTC
11	NA	few	TRBV2	TRBJ2-2	CASTRAGELFF	TGTGCCAGCACGAGGGCCGGGGAGCTGTTTTTT
13	NA	NA	TRBV4-3	TRBJ1-1	CASSQDSSTEAFF	TGCGCCAGCAGCCAAGATTCTAGCACTGAAGCTTTCTTT
13	NA	NA	TRBV6-2/TRBV6-3	TRBJ2-7	CASSYRATYEQYF	TGTGCCAGCAGTTACAGGGCGACCTACGAGCAGTACTTC
14	NA	NA	TRBV5-1	TRBJ2-7	CASSLEQGSYEQYF	TGCGCCAGCAGCTTGGAGCAGGGATCCTACGAGCAGTACTTC
18	TRBD1	NA	TRBV4-1	TRBJ1-6	CASSQGDRGSSYNSPLHF	TGCGCCAGCAGCCAAGGGGACAGGGGGAGCTCCTATAATTCACCCCTCCACTTT
14	TRBD2	NA	TRBV2	TRBJ2-1	CASSGEGFYNEQFF	TGTGCCAGCAGTGGGGAGGGTTTTTACAATGAGCAGTTCTTC
15	NA	NA	TRBV7-9	TRBJ1-2	CASSLPPAGVYGYTF	TGTGCCAGCAGCTTACCACCCGCGGGGGTCTATGGCTACACCTTC
15	TRBD2	once	TRBV7-9	TRBJ2-3	CASSPSGRRTDTQYF	TGTGCCAGCAGCCCTAGCGGGAGAAGGACAGATACGCAGTATTTT